Here is one T cell receptor (beta chain) with its context. Its cognate antigen is unknown. Losses at the gene ends were 7 bases for V and 10 bases for J; bases not matched to a gene: 8. Looked up from germline, CDR1 is MNHEY and CDR2 is SVGEGT. The CDR3 consists of 12 residues. Positive PCR dates spanned March to December 2020, predating US Alpha, Beta and Delta variants. TCRdb re-derived calls from the PCR reads in MiXCR, one entry per CDR3 protein. The table includes about 15,000 distinct CDR3 sequences, roughly two thirds detected once. The data are from a study of vaccination and CD4 T cells after COVID-19. Findings and limits, study-wide: SARS-CoV-2-reactive clonotypes showed a nonsignificant median rise from roughly 21 to 40. Data came from relatively few convalescent patients and lacked early post-infection timepoints.

The sequences come from CD4+ T cells from blood, collected after SARS-CoV-2 vaccination. This chain links TRBV6-2 or TRBV6-3 with TRBJ1-2, with 8 bases matching TRBD1. The source of this sequence is a human donor who had recovered from COVID-19. Written as DNA, the CDR3 is TGTGCCAGCACTGGACAGGGTAGGGTCTACACCTTC. Protein sequence: CASTGQGRVYTF.